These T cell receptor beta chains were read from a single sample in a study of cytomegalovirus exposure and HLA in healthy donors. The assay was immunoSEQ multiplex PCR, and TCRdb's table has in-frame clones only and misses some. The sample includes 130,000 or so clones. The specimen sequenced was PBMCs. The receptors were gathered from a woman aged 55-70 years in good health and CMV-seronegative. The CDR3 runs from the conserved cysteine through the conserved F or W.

CDR3: CASKSRGLPVLELLF; V: TRBV11-2; J: TRBJ2-2
CDR3: CASSPHGGTDTQYF; V: TRBV7-9; J: TRBJ2-3
CDR3: CASIQGSSYEQYF; V: TRBV6-1; J: TRBJ2-7
CDR3: CASSAGGRETQYF; V: TRBV9; J: TRBJ2-5
CDR3: CSVEEGGRGQPQHF; V: TRBV29-1; J: TRBJ1-5
CDR3: CASSLLRQLSTETQYF; V: TRBV5-6; J: TRBJ2-5
CDR3: CASSLADYKYNEQFF; V: TRBV11-2; J: TRBJ2-1
CDR3: CASSLSGGSETQYF; V: TRBV7-7; J: TRBJ2-5
CDR3: CASSPRTGLGYGYTF; V: TRBV5-4; J: TRBJ1-2
CDR3: CASSRQAGESNEQYF; V: TRBV4-2; J: TRBJ2-7
CDR3: CASSQDPGSGTQYF; V: TRBV4-2; J: TRBJ2-3
CDR3: CASRGAREDEKLFF; V: TRBV19; J: TRBJ1-4
CDR3: CASSLVPSGSRMGQYF; V: TRBV7-3; J: TRBJ2-3
CDR3: CASSFLATSSYEQYF; V: TRBV5-1; J: TRBJ2-7
CDR3: CASSFGGATEAFF; V: TRBV5-4; J: TRBJ1-1
CDR3: CASSLGVDRSYNEQFF; V: TRBV7-6; J: TRBJ2-1
CDR3: CASSYTGGLAGNTQYF; V: TRBV6-5; J: TRBJ2-3
CDR3: CASSENPSGDEQYF; V: TRBV10-1; J: TRBJ2-7
CDR3: CASSLGLVGVDGEKFF; V: TRBV7-6; J: TRBJ2-1
CDR3: CASRLSGGPREQYF; V: TRBV5-1; J: TRBJ2-7
CDR3: CASSWTGNGGELFF; V: TRBV5-1; J: TRBJ2-2
CDR3: CASSPDSPQFF; V: TRBV2; J: TRBJ2-1
CDR3: CASSRGQMNTEAFF; V: TRBV6-1; J: TRBJ1-1
CDR3: CASSLGLAGELGTDTQYF; V: TRBV7-3; J: TRBJ2-3
CDR3: CASSPGLQGATSNTGELFF; V: TRBV5-1; J: TRBJ2-2
CDR3: CASSGLAGGPDTQYF; V: TRBV6-1; J: TRBJ2-3
CDR3: CASTGGRDTQYF; V: TRBV19; J: TRBJ2-3
CDR3: CAWSSIGGTEAFF; V: TRBV30; J: TRBJ1-1
CDR3: CAWSKLAGDEQYF; V: TRBV30; J: TRBJ2-7
CDR3: CASSFDLAGGPTYEQYF; V: TRBV28; J: TRBJ2-7
CDR3: CASSAPGLAGFVEQYF; V: TRBV5-6; J: -
CDR3: CASSLQGSGYTF; V: TRBV5-1; J: TRBJ1-2
CDR3: CASSPDTIYYGYTF; V: TRBV18; J: TRBJ1-2
CDR3: CASSREGQGIYGYTF; V: TRBV18; J: TRBJ1-2
CDR3: CASSAGRQPQHF; V: TRBV13; J: TRBJ1-5
CDR3: CASSLAPRGVRTEAFF; V: TRBV5-1; J: TRBJ1-1
CDR3: CASSQGVGFF; V: TRBV2; J: TRBJ1-1
CDR3: CASSKTGGYTEAFF; V: TRBV21-1; J: TRBJ1-1
CDR3: CASSFQRGNQPQHF; V: TRBV7-2; J: TRBJ1-5
CDR3: CASSLSVSGTEAFF; V: TRBV7-9; J: TRBJ1-1
CDR3: CASSYLGAGGRNEQFF; V: TRBV6-5; J: TRBJ2-1
CDR3: CASSSGVNSYEQYF; V: TRBV5-8; J: TRBJ2-7
CDR3: CASSEQGADHPQHF; V: TRBV7-9; J: TRBJ1-5
CDR3: CASSYRELRGNEKLFF; V: TRBV6-5; J: TRBJ1-4
CDR3: CASSLFRGISYEQYF; V: TRBV11-2; J: TRBJ2-7
CDR3: CASSKTGDVYEQYF; V: TRBV28; J: TRBJ2-7
CDR3: CASSTTGVYGYTF; V: TRBV5-1; J: TRBJ1-2
CDR3: CASSDGQGGTDTQYF; V: TRBV5-1; J: TRBJ2-3
CDR3: CASSQGANYGYTF; V: TRBV7-9; J: TRBJ1-2
CDR3: CSVYGLAAYNEQFF; V: TRBV29-1; J: TRBJ2-1
CDR3: CASSVEGAVTGELFF; V: TRBV9; J: TRBJ2-2
CDR3: CASSLTIGQGVTEAFF; V: TRBV7-3; J: TRBJ1-1
CDR3: CASSYSLTGISYEQYF; V: TRBV6-6; J: TRBJ2-7
CDR3: CASSLDRLDTIYF; V: TRBV7-8; J: TRBJ1-3
CDR3: CASRQQGRTDTQYF; V: TRBV11-2; J: TRBJ2-3
CDR3: CASSDAFLSNQPQHF; V: TRBV6-1; J: TRBJ1-5
CDR3: CASSLRRQGPNTGELFF; V: TRBV5-1; J: TRBJ2-2
CDR3: CASDTWAGGIAGELFF; V: TRBV5-6; J: TRBJ2-2
CDR3: CAGLLAGGSGELFF; V: TRBV6-6; J: TRBJ2-2
CDR3: CASSPRAGISTDTQYF; V: TRBV7-8; J: TRBJ2-3